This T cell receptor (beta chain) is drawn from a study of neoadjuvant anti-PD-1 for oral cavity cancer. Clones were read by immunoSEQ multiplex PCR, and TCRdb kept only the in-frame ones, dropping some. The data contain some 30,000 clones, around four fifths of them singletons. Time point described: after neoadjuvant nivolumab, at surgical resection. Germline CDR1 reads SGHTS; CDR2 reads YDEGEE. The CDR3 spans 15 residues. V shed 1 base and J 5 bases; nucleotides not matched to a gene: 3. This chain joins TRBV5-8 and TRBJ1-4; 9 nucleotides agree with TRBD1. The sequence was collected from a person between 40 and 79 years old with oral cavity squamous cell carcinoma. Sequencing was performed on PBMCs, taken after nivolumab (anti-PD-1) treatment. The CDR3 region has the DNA TGTGCCAGCAGCTTGTCTGGACAGGGGAATGAAAAACTGTTTTTT. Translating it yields CASSLSGQGNEKLFF.